Listed below are T cell receptor beta chains from one sample, sequenced in a study of Ad26.COV2.S vaccination and SARS-CoV-2 variants. Clones were read by immunoSEQ multiplex PCR, and TCRdb kept only the in-frame ones, dropping some. The sample lists about 420,000 clones; roughly 90% were seen once. The source was peripheral blood, collected in a trial of Ad26.COV2.S vaccine versus placebo. The receptors originated from a person aged 18 to 59 who received the Ad26.COV2.S COVID-19 vaccine or a placebo. Both conserved end residues are part of each CDR3. The D gene is left open where the match is weak. The size of a clone is reported for some rows only, either as once, few or many, or as a class for expanded clones.

>13|TRBJ2-1|-|TRBV4-3|-
CASSQGRSNEQFF
TGCGCCAGCAGCCAAGGTCGGAGCAATGAGCAGTTCTTC
>13|TRBJ2-7|-|TRBV14|-
CASRGALGYEQYF
TGTGCCAGCAGGGGGGCCCTGGGCTACGAGCAGTACTTC
>16|TRBJ1-1|-|TRBV11-2|-
CASSFHQGSMNTEAFF
TGTGCCAGCAGCTTTCATCAGGGGTCCATGAACACTGAAGCTTTCTTT
>14|TRBJ2-5|-|TRBV3-1/TRBV3-2|TRBD1
CASSPRQGQETQYF
TGTGCCAGCAGCCCAAGACAGGGACAAGAGACCCAGTACTTC
>15|TRBJ2-5|-|TRBV4-2|TRBD2
CASSQELSGGETQYF
TGTGCCAGCAGCCAAGAATTAAGCGGGGGGGAGACCCAGTACTTC
>14|TRBJ2-3|-|TRBV10-3|-
CAIKPSLSTDTQYF
TGTGCCATCAAGCCTAGCCTAAGCACAGATACGCAGTATTTT
>15|TRBJ2-1|many|TRBV29-1|TRBD2
CSVGDLAGESNEQFF
TGCAGCGTTGGAGACCTAGCGGGGGAGAGCAATGAGCAGTTCTTC
>13|TRBJ2-5|-|TRBV6-5|-
CASSSTVQETQYF
TGTGCCAGCAGCTCGACAGTACAAGAGACCCAGTACTTC
>15|TRBJ2-3|-|TRBV4-3|-
CASSQGLSSTDTQYF
TGCGCCAGCAGCCAAGGGCTATCTAGCACAGATACGCAGTATTTT
>12|TRBJ2-1|-|TRBV4-2|-
CASSQDLREQFF
TGTGCCAGCAGCCAAGATCTTCGGGAGCAGTTCTTC
>13|TRBJ2-7|-|TRBV5-1|-
CASSWRVSDEQYF
TGCGCCAGCAGTTGGAGGGTGTCGGACGAGCAGTACTTC
>14|TRBJ2-3|-|TRBV2|-
CASSVTTSTDTQYF
TGTGCCAGCAGTGTGACAACTAGCACAGATACGCAGTATTTT
>14|TRBJ1-4|-|TRBV6-1|-
CASSESRWGEKLFF
TGTGCCAGCAGTGAATCGAGGTGGGGAGAAAAACTGTTTTTT
>20|TRBJ1-5|-|TRBV6-1|TRBD1
CASSASGTGGRGADNQPQHF
TGTGCCAGCAGTGCCTCAGGGACAGGGGGAAGGGGAGCGGATAATCAGCCCCAGCATTTT
>12|TRBJ2-5|-|TRBV18|-
CASSPGTETQYF
TGTGCCAGCTCACCGGGGACCGAGACCCAGTACTTC
>17|TRBJ1-2|few|TRBV5-1|TRBD1
CASSLEGRRQGRLGYTF
TGCGCCAGCAGCTTGGAAGGGAGGAGACAGGGTAGGTTAGGCTACACCTTC
>13|TRBJ1-1|-|TRBV12-3/TRBV12-4|-
CASRLDWNTEAFF
TGTGCCAGCAGACTGGACTGGAACACTGAAGCTTTCTTT
>15|TRBJ2-1|-|TRBV7-7|-
CASSLGPVSYNEQFF
TGTGCTAGCAGCTTGGGACCCGTGAGCTACAATGAGCAGTTCTTC
>12|TRBJ2-1|-|TRBV2|-
CASSAQGHEQFF
TGTGCCAGCAGTGCCCAGGGGCATGAGCAGTTCTTC
>16|TRBJ1-5|few|TRBV28|TRBD1
CASSSAGGSISQPQHF
TGTGCCAGCAGTTCCGCAGGGGGTTCAATATCTCAGCCCCAGCATTTT
>11|TRBJ1-2|-|TRBV20-1|-
CSASLGRGYTF
TGCAGTGCTAGTCTGGGCCGTGGCTACACCTTC
>18|TRBJ2-2|-|TRBV3-1/TRBV3-2|-
CASSLRGPRGENTGELFF
TGTGCCAGCAGCTTGCGAGGGCCGCGGGGCGAGAACACCGGGGAGCTGTTTTTT